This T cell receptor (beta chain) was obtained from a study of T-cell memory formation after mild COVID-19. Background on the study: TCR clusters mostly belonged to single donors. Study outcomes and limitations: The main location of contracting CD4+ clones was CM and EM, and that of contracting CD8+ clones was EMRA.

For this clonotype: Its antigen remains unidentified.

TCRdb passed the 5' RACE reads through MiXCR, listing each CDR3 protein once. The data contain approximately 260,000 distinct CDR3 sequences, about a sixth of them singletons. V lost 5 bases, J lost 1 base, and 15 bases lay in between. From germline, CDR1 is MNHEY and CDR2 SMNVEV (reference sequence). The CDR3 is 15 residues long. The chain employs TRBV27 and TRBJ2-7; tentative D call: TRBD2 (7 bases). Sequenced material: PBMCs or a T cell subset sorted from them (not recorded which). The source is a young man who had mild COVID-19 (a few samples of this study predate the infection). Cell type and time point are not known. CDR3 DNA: TGTGCCAGCAGTCCTTGGGGGGGCCTATCCTACGAGCAGTACGTC. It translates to CASSPWGGLSYEQYV.